This entry concerns a single T cell receptor beta chain. The CDR3 loop spans 14 amino acids. Trimming removed 5 bases from V and 5 bases from J, with 15 bases in between. CDR1 and CDR2 (germline): LNHNV, YYDKDF (reference sequence). The data stem from a study of blood T cell repertoires in COVID-19. For the study at large: The United States, Italy and Spain provided the acute and convalescent COVID-19 samples.

Enrollment of patients from Seattle took place during active infection, with longitudinal follow-up. Here immunoSEQ multiplex PCR was the method, and the copy in TCRdb shows in-frame clones only, minus some. Of some 140,000 clones listed, around 75% are singletons. Sequenced input: peripheral blood. This chain links TRBV15 with TRBJ2-5; the D gene is possibly TRBD1 (5 bases). The clonotype originates from a woman aged 70 to 79 with COVID-19, enrolled during active disease. CDR3 nucleotide sequence: TGTGCCACCAGCGGAAGTAGGGGTGGGGAGACCCAGTACTTC. Translated: CATSGSRGGETQYF. Complete variable domain (other parts from reference TRBV15 and TRBJ2-5): DAMVIQNPRYQVTQFGKPVTLSCSQTLNHNVMYWYQQKSSQAPKLLFHYYDKDFNNEADTPDNFQSRRPNTSFCFLDIRSPGLGDTAMYLCATSGSRGGETQYFGPGTRLLVL.